This T cell receptor (beta chain) appears in the sequencing data of a study of cytomegalovirus exposure and HLA in healthy donors. Primers included in the PCR were 60 Vbeta and 13 Jbeta primers. Repertoires were generated with immunoSEQ multiplex PCR, while TCRdb's copy carries only in-frame clones and drops some. The repertoire consists of 150,000 or so clones, with over 80% occurring once and the leading ten covering about 4%. Study-level findings and limits: The listing of roughly 160 TCR beta chains classed them as cytomegalovirus-associated. It was reported in a later analysis that an Asian-associated ancestry cluster showed fewer N-insertions than the approximately 670-donor mean. Some V segments could not be told apart, so they were left out, TRBV6-2 and TRBV6-3 among them. Cytomegalovirus status, reportedly, was diagnosed with high specificity and sensitivity by the classifier.

As to this clone: Its cognate antigen is unknown.

Trimming pared 0 bases from V and 0 bases from J, leaving 9 bases between. Germline V lookup: CDR1 MGHRA, CDR2 YSYEKL. The CDR3 is 16 amino acids. Sequenced material: PBMCs. The chain uses TRBV4-1 and TRBJ1-5; D perhaps matches TRBD1 (5 bases). This clonotype was sampled from a man between 50 and 59 years old in good health and CMV-seropositive. The CDR3 nucleotides are TGCGCCAGCAGCCAAGATACAGGCTTTAGCAATCAGCCCCAGCATTTT. Its translation: CASSQDTGFSNQPQHF.